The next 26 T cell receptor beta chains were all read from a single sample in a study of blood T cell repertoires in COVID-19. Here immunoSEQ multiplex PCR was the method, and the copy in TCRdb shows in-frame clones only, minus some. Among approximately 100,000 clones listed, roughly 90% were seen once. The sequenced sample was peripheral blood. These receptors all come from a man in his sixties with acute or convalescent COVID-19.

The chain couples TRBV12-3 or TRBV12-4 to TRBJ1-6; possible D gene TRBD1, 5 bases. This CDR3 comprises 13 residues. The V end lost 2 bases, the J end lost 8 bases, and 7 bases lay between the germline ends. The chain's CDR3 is CASSLSRDSPLHF. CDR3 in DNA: TGTGCCAGCAGTTTAAGCAGGGATTCACCCCTCCACTTT.

The CDR3 sequence: CAWQLAGQETQYF. The CDR3 nucleotides are TGTGCCTGGCAACTAGCGGGACAAGAGACCCAGTACTTC. The chain recombines TRBV30 with TRBJ2-5; 10 bases are shared with TRBD2. V was clipped by 5 bases and J by 2 bases; unmatched bases: 2. CDR1 is GTSNPN and CDR2 is SVGIG in the germline V gene (reference sequence). The CDR3 has 13 amino acids.

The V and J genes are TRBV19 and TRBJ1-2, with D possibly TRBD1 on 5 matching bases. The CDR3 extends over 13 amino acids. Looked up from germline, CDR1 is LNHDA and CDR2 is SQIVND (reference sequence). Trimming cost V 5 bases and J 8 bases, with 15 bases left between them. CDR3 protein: CASSGLGLGGYTF. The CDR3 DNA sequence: TGTGCCAGTAGTGGTCTGGGGCTGGGGGGCTACACCTTC.

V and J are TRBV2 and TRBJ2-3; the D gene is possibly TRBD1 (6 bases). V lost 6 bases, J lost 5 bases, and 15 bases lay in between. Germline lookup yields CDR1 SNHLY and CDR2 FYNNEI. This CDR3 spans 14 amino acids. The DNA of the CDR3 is TGTGCCAGCAGGGGGGCCGTCACCGGAGATACGCAGTATTTT. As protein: CASRGAVTGDTQYF. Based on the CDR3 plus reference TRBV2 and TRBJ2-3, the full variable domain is EPEVTQTPSHQVTQMGQEVILRCVPISNHLYFYWYRQILGQKVEFLVSFYNNEISEKSEIFDDQFSVERPDGSNFTLKIRSTKLEDSAMYFCASRGAVTGDTQYFGPGTRLTVL.

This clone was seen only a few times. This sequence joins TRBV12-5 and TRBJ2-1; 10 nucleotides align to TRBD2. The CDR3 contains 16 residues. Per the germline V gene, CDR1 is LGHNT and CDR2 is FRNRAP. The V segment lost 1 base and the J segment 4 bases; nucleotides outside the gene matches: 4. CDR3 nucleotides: TGTGCTAGTGGTTTGGGGACTAGCGGATCTTACAATGAGCAGTTCTTC. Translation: CASGLGTSGSYNEQFF.

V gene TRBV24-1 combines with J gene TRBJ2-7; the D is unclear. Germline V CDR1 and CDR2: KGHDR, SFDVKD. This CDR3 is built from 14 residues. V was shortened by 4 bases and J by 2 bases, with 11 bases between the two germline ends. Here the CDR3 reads CATSEASQPYEQYF. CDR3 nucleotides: TGTGCCACCAGTGAAGCATCACAGCCCTACGAGCAGTACTTC.

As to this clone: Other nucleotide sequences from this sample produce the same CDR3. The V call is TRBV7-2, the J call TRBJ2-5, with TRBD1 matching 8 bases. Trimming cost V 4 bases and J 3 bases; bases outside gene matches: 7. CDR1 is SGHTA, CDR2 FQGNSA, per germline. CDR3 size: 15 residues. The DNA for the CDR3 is TGTGCCAGCAGCTCCGACAGGGGTATTGAAGAGACCCAGTACTTC. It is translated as CASSSDRGIEETQYF.

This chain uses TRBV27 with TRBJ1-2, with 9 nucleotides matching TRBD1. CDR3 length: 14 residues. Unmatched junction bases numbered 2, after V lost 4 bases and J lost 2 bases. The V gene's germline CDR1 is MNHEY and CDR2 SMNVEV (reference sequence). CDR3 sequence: CASSSGTGNYGYTF. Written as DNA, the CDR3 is TGTGCCAGCAGTTCCGGGACAGGGAACTATGGCTACACCTTC.

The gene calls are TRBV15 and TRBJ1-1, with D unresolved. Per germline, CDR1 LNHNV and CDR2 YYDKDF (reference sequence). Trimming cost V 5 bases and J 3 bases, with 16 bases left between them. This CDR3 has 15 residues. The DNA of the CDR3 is TGTGCCACCAGCTCTTATGCATCAGAGGACACTGAAGCTTTCTTT. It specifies CATSSYASEDTEAFF.

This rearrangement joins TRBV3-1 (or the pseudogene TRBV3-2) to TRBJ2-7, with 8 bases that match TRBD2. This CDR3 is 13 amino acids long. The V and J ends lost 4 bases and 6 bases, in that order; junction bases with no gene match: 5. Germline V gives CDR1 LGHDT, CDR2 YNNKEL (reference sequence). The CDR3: CASSRDSGTEQYV. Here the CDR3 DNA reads TGTGCCAGCAGCCGGGATAGCGGGACCGAGCAGTACGTC.

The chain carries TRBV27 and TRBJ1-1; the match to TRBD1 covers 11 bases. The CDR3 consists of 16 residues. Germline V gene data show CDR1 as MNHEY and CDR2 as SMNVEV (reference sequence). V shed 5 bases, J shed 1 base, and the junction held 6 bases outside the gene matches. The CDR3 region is CASSPGQGAPNTEAFF. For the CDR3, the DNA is TGTGCCAGCAGTCCCGGACAGGGGGCGCCGAACACTGAAGCTTTCTTT.

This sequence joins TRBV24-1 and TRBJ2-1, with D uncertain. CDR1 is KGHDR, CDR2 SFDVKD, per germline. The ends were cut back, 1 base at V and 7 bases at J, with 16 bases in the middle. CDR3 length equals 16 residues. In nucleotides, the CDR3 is TGTGCCACCAGTGATTTAAAACTTCTTAACCGGAATGAGCAGTTCTTC. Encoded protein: CATSDLKLLNRNEQFF.

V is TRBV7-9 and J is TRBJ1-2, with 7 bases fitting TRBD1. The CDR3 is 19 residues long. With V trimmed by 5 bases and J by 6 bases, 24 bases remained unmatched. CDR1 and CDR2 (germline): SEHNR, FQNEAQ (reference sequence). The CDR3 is CASSGRRGLREPTNDGYTF. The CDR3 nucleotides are TGTGCCAGCAGCGGGAGGAGGGGGCTAAGGGAGCCGACCAATGATGGCTACACCTTC.

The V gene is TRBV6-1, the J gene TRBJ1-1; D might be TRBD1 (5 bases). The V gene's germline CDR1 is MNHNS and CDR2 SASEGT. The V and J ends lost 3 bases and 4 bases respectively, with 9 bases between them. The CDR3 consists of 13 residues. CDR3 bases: TGTGCCAGCAGTGATAACAGGCGCACTGAAGCTTTCTTT. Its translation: CASSDNRRTEAFF.

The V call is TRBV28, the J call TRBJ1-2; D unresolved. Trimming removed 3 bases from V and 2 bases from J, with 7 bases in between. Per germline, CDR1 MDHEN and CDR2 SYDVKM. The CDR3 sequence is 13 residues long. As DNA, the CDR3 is TGTGCCAGCAGTTTGAGTAGAAACTATGGCTACACCTTC. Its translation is CASSLSRNYGYTF.

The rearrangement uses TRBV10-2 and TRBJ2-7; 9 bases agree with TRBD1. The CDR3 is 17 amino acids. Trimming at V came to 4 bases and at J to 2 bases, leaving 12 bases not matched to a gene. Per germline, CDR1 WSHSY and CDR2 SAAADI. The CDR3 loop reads CASSVPTGGDMTYEQYF. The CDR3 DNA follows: TGCGCCAGCAGTGTCCCCACAGGGGGCGATATGACCTACGAGCAGTACTTC.

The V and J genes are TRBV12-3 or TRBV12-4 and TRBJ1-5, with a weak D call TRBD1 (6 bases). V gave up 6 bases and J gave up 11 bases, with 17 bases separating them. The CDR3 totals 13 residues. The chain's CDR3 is CASSFTGFEAQHF. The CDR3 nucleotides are TGTGCCAGCAGCTTCACAGGGTTCGAGGCCCAGCATTTT.

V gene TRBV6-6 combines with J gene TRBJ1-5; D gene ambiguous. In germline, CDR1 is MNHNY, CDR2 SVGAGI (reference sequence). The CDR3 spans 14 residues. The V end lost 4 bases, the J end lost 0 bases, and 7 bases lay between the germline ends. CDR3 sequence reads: CASSLQYSNQPQHF. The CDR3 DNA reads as TGTGCCAGCAGTTTACAATATAGCAATCAGCCCCAGCATTTT.

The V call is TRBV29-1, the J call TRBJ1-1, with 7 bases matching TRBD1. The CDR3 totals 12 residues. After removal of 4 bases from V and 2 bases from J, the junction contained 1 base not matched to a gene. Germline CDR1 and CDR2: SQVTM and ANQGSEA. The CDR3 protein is CSVAGGNTEAFF. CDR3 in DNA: TGCAGCGTTGCAGGGGGAAACACTGAAGCTTTCTTT.

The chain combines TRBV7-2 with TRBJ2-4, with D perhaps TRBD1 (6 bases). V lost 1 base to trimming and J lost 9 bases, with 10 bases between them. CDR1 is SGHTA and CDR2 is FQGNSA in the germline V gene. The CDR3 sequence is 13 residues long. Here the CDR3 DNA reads TGTGCCAGCAGCTTAGGACAGGAGACCATTCAGTACTTC. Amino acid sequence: CASSLGQETIQYF. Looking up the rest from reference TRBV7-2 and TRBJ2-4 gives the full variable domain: GAGVSQSPSNKVTEKGKDVELRCDPISGHTALYWYRQSLGQGLEFLIYFQGNSAPDKSGLPSDRFSAERTGGSVSTLTIQRTQQEDSAVYLCASSLGQETIQYFGAGTRLSVL.

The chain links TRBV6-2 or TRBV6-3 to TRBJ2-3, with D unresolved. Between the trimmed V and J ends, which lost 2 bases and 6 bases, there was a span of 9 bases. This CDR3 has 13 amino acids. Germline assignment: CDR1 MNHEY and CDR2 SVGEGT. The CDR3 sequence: CASSYDGEDTQYF. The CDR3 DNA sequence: TGTGCCAGCAGTTACGATGGTGAGGATACGCAGTATTTT.

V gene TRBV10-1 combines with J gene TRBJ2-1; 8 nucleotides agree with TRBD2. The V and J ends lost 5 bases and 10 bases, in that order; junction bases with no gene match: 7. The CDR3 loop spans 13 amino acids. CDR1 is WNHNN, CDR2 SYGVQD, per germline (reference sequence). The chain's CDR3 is CASSLGGEEEQFF. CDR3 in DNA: TGCGCCAGCAGTCTCGGGGGGGAGGAGGAGCAGTTCTTC.

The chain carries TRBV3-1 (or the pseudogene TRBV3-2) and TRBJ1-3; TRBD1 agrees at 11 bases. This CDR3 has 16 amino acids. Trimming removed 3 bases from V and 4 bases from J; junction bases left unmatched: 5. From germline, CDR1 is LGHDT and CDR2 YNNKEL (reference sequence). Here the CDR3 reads CASSQDRGQAGNTIYF. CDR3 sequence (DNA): TGTGCCAGCAGCCAGGACAGGGGGCAAGCCGGAAACACCATATATTTT.

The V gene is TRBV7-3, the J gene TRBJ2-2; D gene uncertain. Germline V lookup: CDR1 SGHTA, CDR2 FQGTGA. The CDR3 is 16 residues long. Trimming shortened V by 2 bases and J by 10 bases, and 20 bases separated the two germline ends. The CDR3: CASSLQSGSTRAELFF. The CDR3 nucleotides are TGTGCCAGCAGCTTACAATCAGGATCCACTCGCGCGGAGCTGTTTTTT. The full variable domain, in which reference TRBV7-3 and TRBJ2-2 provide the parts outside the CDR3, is GAGVSQTPSNKVTEKGKYVELRCDPISGHTALYWYRQSLGQGPEFLIYFQGTGAADDSGLPNDRFFAVRPEGSVSTLKIQRTERGDSAVYLCASSLQSGSTRAELFFGEGSRLTVL.

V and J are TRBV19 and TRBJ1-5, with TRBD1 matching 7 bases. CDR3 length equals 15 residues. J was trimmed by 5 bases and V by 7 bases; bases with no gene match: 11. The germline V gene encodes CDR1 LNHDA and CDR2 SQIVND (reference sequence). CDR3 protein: CASTRQGVDDQPQHF. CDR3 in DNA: TGTGCCAGTACCCGACAGGGCGTAGATGATCAGCCCCAGCATTTT.

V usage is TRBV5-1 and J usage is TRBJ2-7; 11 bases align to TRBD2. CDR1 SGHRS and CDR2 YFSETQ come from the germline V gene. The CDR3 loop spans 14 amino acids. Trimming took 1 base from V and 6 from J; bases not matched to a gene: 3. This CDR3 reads CASSLTSGSGEQYF. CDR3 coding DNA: TGCGCCAGCAGCTTGACTAGCGGGAGTGGCGAGCAGTACTTC.